This T cell receptor beta chain derives from a study of CD8 T cells in ankylosing spondylitis. TCRdb fed the 5' RACE reads into MiXCR, producing one record per CDR3 protein. The sample lists hundreds of thousands of distinct CDR3 sequences; 20% were seen once. Study conclusions and caveats: Apparently characteristic of ankylosing spondylitis blood was a TCR beta motif (about 8 highly homologous variants). Significant enrichment of disease-linked clones was reportedly seen in matched ankylosing spondylitis synovial fluid. Clones linked to disease, bearing a CD8+ phenotype, were relatively rare in peripheral blood.

This clonotype appeared a few times. Its antigen is not known. Between the trimmed V and J ends, which lost 4 bases and 6 bases, there was a span of 11 bases. Germline CDR1 and CDR2: SGHVS and FNYEAQ. The CDR3 contains 13 residues. The source material was blood, either unsorted or a sorted T cell fraction (not recorded which). The TCR comes from a male donor with ankylosing spondylitis or in good health (not recorded which). The rearrangement uses TRBV7-6 and TRBJ2-3; tentative D call: TRBD2 (5 bases). DNA for the CDR3: TGTGCCAGCAGCTCGACCTCGGGGGATACGCAGTATTTT. It specifies CASSSTSGDTQYF.